The T cell receptor (beta chain) under discussion was sequenced for a study of blood T cell repertoires in COVID-19. Study-level information: Collection of acute and convalescent COVID-19 samples took place in the United States, Italy and Spain. T cells, B-cell-depleted T cells, or PBMCs supplied cDNA or gDNA.

In the original processing: Nucleated cell number was recorded as an estimate derived from reference gene primer amplification. Measured with immunoSEQ multiplex PCR; TCRdb has only the in-frame clones, and not every one. The V and J calls and the clone size are those of that table, but D and trimming were determined from the DNA. The table records roughly 59,000 clones, approximately 80% of them present only once. Germline lookup yields CDR1 SGHRS and CDR2 YFSETQ. CDR3 length equals 13 residues. V gave up 4 bases and J gave up 8 bases; unmatched junction bases: 6. V and J are TRBV5-1 and TRBJ1-2; TRBD1 agrees at 9 bases. The sequenced sample consisted of peripheral blood. This receptor was taken from a man at least 80 years old with acute or convalescent COVID-19. Here the CDR3 reads CASSKGQGLGYTF. In DNA form, the CDR3 reads TGCGCCAGCAGCAAGGGACAGGGTCTCGGCTACACCTTC.